The 15 T cell receptor beta chains below all came from one sample that was sequenced in a study of blood T cell repertoires in COVID-19. Sequencing used immunoSEQ multiplex PCR; TCRdb keeps in-frame clones, though not all of them. The repertoire consists of about 250,000 clones, with 75% to 90% occurring once and the leading ten covering around 30%. The sample taken for sequencing was peripheral blood. The receptors were gathered from a man aged 35 to 55 with acute or convalescent COVID-19.

This chain connects TRBV7-8 to TRBJ2-1, with D perhaps matching TRBD2 (5 bases). V lost 2 bases and J lost 15, with 11 bases in between. Germline V gene lookup returns CDR1 SGHVS and CDR2 FQNEAQ. The CDR3 length is 11 residues. CDR3 loop: CASSLSGSLFF. CDR3 bases: TGTGCCAGCAGCTTATCGGGGAGCCTGTTCTTC. The whole variable domain, remainder taken from reference TRBV7-8 and TRBJ2-1, is GAGVSQSPRYKVAKRGQDVALRCDPISGHVSLFWYQQALGQGPEFLTYFQNEAQLDKSGLPSDRFFAERPEGSVSTLKIQRTQQEDSAVYLCASSLSGSLFFGPGTRLTVL.

The chain couples TRBV19 to TRBJ2-3; no clear D gene. The CDR3 is 11 residues long. The V and J ends lost 5 bases and 3 bases respectively, with 3 bases between them. Germline CDR1 reads LNHDA; CDR2 reads SQIVND (reference sequence). Written as DNA, the CDR3 is TGTGCCAGTAGTGTAACAGATACGCAGTATTTT. It yields the protein CASSVTDTQYF.

This clone was picked up one time. The gene calls are TRBV6-6 and TRBJ1-6, with D unresolved. Per the germline V gene, CDR1 is MNHNY and CDR2 is SVGAGI (reference sequence). The CDR3 consists of 15 residues. The V gene lost 0 bases and the J gene lost 8 bases, with 11 bases spanning the gap. The CDR3 coding sequence is TGTGCCAGCAGTTACTCCGAAGTACCGGATTCACCCCTCCACTTT. It codes for CASSYSEVPDSPLHF.

This clone was seen more than once but under ten times. The chain joins TRBV11-3 to TRBJ2-1; tentative D call: TRBD2 (6 bases). There are 13 residues in the CDR3. Trimming stripped 5 bases from V and 7 bases from J, with 12 bases between. The germline CDR1 and CDR2 sequences are SGHNT and YENEEA. The CDR3 DNA follows: TGTGCCAGCAGCGCGGACTATCTGAATGAGCAGTTCTTC. This codes for CASSADYLNEQFF.

The V and J genes are TRBV7-9 and TRBJ2-5; weak D call: TRBD2 (5 bases). The germline V gene has CDR1 SEHNR and CDR2 FQNEAQ (reference sequence). V lost 1 base and J 7 bases, leaving 7 bases between the germline ends. The CDR3 has 12 amino acids. CDR3 DNA sequence: TGTGCCAGCAGCTTAGACGCGGGGACCCAGTACTTC. Amino acid sequence: CASSLDAGTQYF.

The chain employs TRBV18 and TRBJ1-5, with D uncertain. V was clipped by 1 base and J by 5 bases, with 15 bases between them. CDR1 KGHSH and CDR2 LQKENI come from the germline V gene. The CDR3 runs 16 residues. The CDR3, as DNA: TGTGCCAGCTCACCACGGGAGAAAGCCGTTCATCAGCCCCAGCATTTT. As protein: CASSPREKAVHQPQHF.

V usage is TRBV6-5 and J usage is TRBJ1-2, with no clear D. V was clipped by 7 bases and J by 2 bases, with 14 bases between them. From germline, CDR1 is MNHEY and CDR2 SVGAGI. The CDR3 loop spans 14 amino acids. The CDR3 is CASNAGGRNYGYTF. CDR3 sequence (DNA): TGTGCCAGCAACGCGGGAGGCCGCAACTATGGCTACACCTTC.

CDR3 sequence: CASSPRNGTGANQPQHF. CDR3 nucleotide sequence: TGTGCCAGCTCACCACGGAACGGGACAGGGGCGAATCAGCCCCAGCATTTT. The chain is built from TRBV18 and TRBJ1-5, with 10 bases identical to TRBD1. Germline V CDR1 and CDR2: KGHSH, LQKENI. V shed 1 base, J shed 4 bases, and the junction held 7 bases outside the gene matches. The CDR3 runs 17 residues.

The CDR3: CASITVASGNTIYF. CDR3 nucleotides: TGTGCCAGCATCACGGTTGCATCTGGAAACACCATATATTTT. The chain joins TRBV6-5 to TRBJ1-3, with D hard to call. The CDR3 consists of 14 residues. V was shortened by 7 bases and J by 1 base, with 11 bases between the two germline ends. The V gene's germline CDR1 is MNHEY and CDR2 SVGAGI.

The rearrangement uses TRBV27 and TRBJ2-7; TRBD1 matches 7 bases. V lost 5 bases and J lost 2; bases outside the gene matches: 6. CDR3 length: 14 amino acids. Germline CDR1 and CDR2: MNHEY and SMNVEV (reference sequence). CDR3 sequence: CASSRLGQPYEQYF. Written as DNA, the CDR3 is TGTGCCAGCAGTCGCCTGGGACAGCCCTACGAGCAGTACTTC.

V gene TRBV5-5 combines with J gene TRBJ1-5; 9 bases fit TRBD1. The CDR3 is made up of 15 amino acids. Germline CDR1 is SGHKS and CDR2 is YYEKEE (reference sequence). V shed 3 bases, J shed 5 bases, and the junction held 6 bases outside the gene matches. CDR3 DNA sequence: TGTGCCAGCAGCTCAAGACAGGGGGTGGATCAGCCCCAGCATTTT. It codes for CASSSRQGVDQPQHF.

The V and J genes are TRBV19 and TRBJ1-5; D call uncertain. Germline V gene data show CDR1 as LNHDA and CDR2 as SQIVND (reference sequence). The V gene lost 6 bases and the J gene lost 6 bases, with 24 bases spanning the gap. The CDR3 totals 17 residues. CDR3 nucleotide sequence: TGTGCCAGTAGCCATGGAACAAAATCTAGCGTAGGTCAGCCCCAGCATTTT. As protein: CASSHGTKSSVGQPQHF.

The chain combines TRBV10-3 with TRBJ1-6; the D is unclear. Germline CDR1 and CDR2: ENHRY and SYGVKD. The CDR3 has 15 amino acids. V lost 6 bases, J lost 0 bases, and 9 bases lay in between. This CDR3 is CAIRAESSYNSPLHF. The CDR3 DNA sequence: TGTGCCATCAGGGCGGAGAGCTCCTATAATTCACCCCTCCACTTT.

The chain uses TRBV12-2 and TRBJ2-7; the DNA was not compared with TRBD2, the D call given in the table. TRBV12-2 counts as a pseudogene. The CDR3 runs 20 residues. CDR3 DNA: TGTGCAAGTCGCCCACGGGTACTAGCGGTCTATCTTACTAGCTCCTACGAGCAGTACTTC. Protein product: CASRPRVLAVYLTSSYEQYF.

The genes are TRBV6-5 and TRBJ2-7; 8 positions agree with TRBD1. With 4 bases clipped from V and 3 bases from J, the junction kept 5 bases outside the gene matches. The CDR3 extends over 14 amino acids. Germline V CDR1 and CDR2: MNHEY, SVGAGI. The CDR3 coding sequence is TGTGCCAGCAGTTTGGGGACAGGCCTCTACGAGCAGTACTTC. It is translated as CASSLGTGLYEQYF.